Listed here are 9 T cell receptor beta chains from one sample, sequenced in a study of T-cell reconstitution after alpha-beta-depleted transplantation in children (dated by TCRdb to about 2016). The sample's treatment or condition label, in plain terms: allogeneic hematopoietic cell transplantation with graft depleted of TCRalphabeta T cells and CD19 B cells. Libraries were built with PCR. The sample was run on an Illumina HiSeq 2500. Molecular barcoding was employed in the preparation of TCR libraries, with unique molecular identifiers being used to normalize TCRbeta repertoire quantification. TCRdb ran its own pipeline on the public reads, namely fastp trimming at Q25 and MiXCR clone calling, and kept in-frame beta chains. Rows merge per CDR3 protein into single entries with the most common DNA and genes. The sample data list about 170,000 distinct CDR3 sequences, and more than 9.5% of these were observed just once. The ten top clones hold 13% of the sample.

Sequencing used PBMCs, obtained before TCRalphabeta/CD19-depleted stem cell transplant. The receptors here all came from a boy between 2 and 15 years old with acute myeloid leukemia, due to receive a stem cell transplant.

This clonotype was seen many times. The chain uses TRBV10-3 and TRBJ1-1, with 7 bases matching TRBD1. The ends lost 10 bases at V and 5 bases at J; junction bases unmatched: 16. Germline V gene sequence: CDR1 ENHRY, CDR2 SYGVKD. This CDR3 is built from 15 residues. The CDR3 is CATRQGGTVGTEAFF. The CDR3 nucleotides read TGTGCCACCCGACAGGGCGGCACTGTCGGGACTGAAGCTTTCTTT.

The CDR3 reads CASRSPGQVEKLFF. The CDR3 DNA follows: TGCGCCAGCAGGTCTCCGGGACAGGTTGAAAAACTGTTTTTT. The chain has TRBV4-1 and TRBJ1-4, with 8 bases aligning to TRBD1. Trimming took 6 bases from V and 7 from J; bases not matched to a gene: 7. The germline V gene encodes CDR1 MGHRA and CDR2 YSYEKL. The CDR3 covers 14 residues.

The rearrangement uses TRBV5-5 and TRBJ1-1; D not resolved. Germline loops: CDR1 SGHKS, CDR2 YYEKEE (reference sequence). CDR3 length: 15 amino acids. Between the trimmed V and J ends, which lost 0 bases and 5 bases, there was a span of 14 bases. The CDR3 region is CASSLVSGIGTEAFF. CDR3 nucleotides: TGTGCCAGCAGCTTGGTTTCCGGAATTGGGACTGAAGCTTTCTTT.

This clonotype was seen repeatedly, ten times or more. The chain is built from TRBV4-1 and TRBJ2-6; 9 bases fit TRBD1. From germline, CDR1 is MGHRA and CDR2 YSYEKL. The trim removed 4 bases at V and 10 bases at J, leaving 2 bases unmatched. This CDR3 has 13 residues. This CDR3 reads CASSLGQGNVLTF. The CDR3, as DNA: TGCGCCAGCAGCCTGGGACAGGGTAACGTCCTGACTTTC.

This clonotype was observed at least ten times. The chain recombines TRBV3-1 with TRBJ2-7, with 10 bases matching TRBD1. The trim removed 4 bases at V and 5 bases at J, leaving 8 bases unmatched. The CDR3 runs to 15 residues. CDR1 and CDR2 (germline): LGHDT, YNNKEL (reference sequence). The CDR3 sequence: CASSPRDRGVDEQYF. CDR3 nucleotides: TGTGCCAGCAGCCCGAGGGACAGGGGAGTCGACGAGCAGTACTTC.

To note about this clonotype: With a much larger clone just one base away, this may be a read error. The rearrangement uses TRBV12-3 or TRBV12-4 and TRBJ1-6; the D is unclear. The CDR3 consists of 13 residues. CDR3 coding DNA: TGTGCCAGCAGTTTAGGGACGGGTTCACCCCTCCCCTTT. It encodes CASSLGTGSPLPF.

This chain connects TRBV19 to TRBJ1-2, with TRBD1 identical over 9 bases. Per the germline V gene, CDR1 is LNHDA and CDR2 is SQIVND (reference sequence). There are 12 residues in the CDR3. The V segment lost 8 bases and the J segment 6 bases; nucleotides outside the gene matches: 4. CDR3 amino acids: CASRTGVDGYTF. CDR3 DNA: TGTGCCAGTCGGACAGGGGTGGATGGCTACACCTTC.

Worth noting for this clonotype: A much larger clone lies a single base off, so this may be a read error. The V gene is TRBV20-1, the J gene TRBJ2-1; perhaps TRBD2 as D (6 bases). The CDR3 runs 15 residues. Per the germline V gene, CDR1 is DFQATT and CDR2 is SNEGSKA (reference sequence). The CDR3 nucleotides are TGCAGTGCTAGTTGGGACTCCCTGTCCTACCATGAGCAGTTCTTC. Encoded protein: CSASWDSLSYHEQFF.

This clonotype was counted at least ten times. CDR3 amino acids: CASSLKGNNEQFF. CDR3 DNA sequence: TGCGCCAGCAGCCTTAAAGGGAACAATGAGCAGTTCTTC. The chain combines TRBV4-1 with TRBJ2-1, with D unresolved. The CDR3 is 13 amino acids. From germline, CDR1 is MGHRA and CDR2 YSYEKL. Trimming took 4 bases from V and 5 from J, leaving 9 bases between them.